A selection of T cell receptor beta chains follows, all from one sample in a study of Ad26.COV2.S vaccination and SARS-CoV-2 variants. Sequencing was performed with immunoSEQ multiplex PCR; in TCRdb, only in-frame clones are kept and a portion is missing. Here the sample spans 300,000 to 350,000 clones, 85% being singletons. Source: peripheral blood, taken in a trial of Ad26.COV2.S vaccine versus placebo. The receptors were gathered from a person aged 18-60 years who received the Ad26.COV2.S COVID-19 vaccine or a placebo. The CDR3 runs from the conserved cysteine through the conserved F or W. The D gene is left open where the match is weak. Where a row states a size, it is once, few, many or the class of an expanded clone; other rows omit it.

>.|TRBV20-1|.|TRBJ2-3
TGCAGTGCTAGTCCGGGACGATTGGATACGCAGTATTTT
CSASPGRLDTQYF
>.|TRBV5-6|.|TRBJ2-7
TGTGCCAGCAGCTCGCCAAATTCTAGAGAAAGAGACGAGCAGTACTTC
CASSSPNSRERDEQYF
>.|TRBV13|.|TRBJ1-1
TGTGCCAGCAGCCCCAGCCCTTTGAACACTGAAGCTTTCTTT
CASSPSPLNTEAFF
>.|TRBV5-1|few|TRBJ2-2
TGCGCCAGCAGCTTGGACTATGCCACCGGGGAGCTGTTTTTT
CASSLDYATGELFF
>.|TRBV5-1|.|TRBJ1-1
TGCGCCAGCAGCTTGTATGGAATCCCGGACACTGAAGCTTTCTTT
CASSLYGIPDTEAFF
>.|TRBV28|once|TRBJ2-7
TGTGCCAGCAGCCCCGGGACCGCCCTTGGCGACGAGCAGTACTTC
CASSPGTALGDEQYF
>TRBD1|TRBV19|.|TRBJ1-6
TGTGCCAGTAGTACCCGGGACAGCTATTCACCCCTCCACTTT
CASSTRDSYSPLHF
>.|TRBV7-8|.|TRBJ1-5
TGTGCCAGCAGCTTACTACGGAGCTCTAGCAATCAGCCCCAGCATTTT
CASSLLRSSSNQPQHF
>.|TRBV2|few|TRBJ1-4
TGTGCCAGCAGTGATAAGTTAACGGTAGCAAAACTGTTTTTT
CASSDKLTVAKLFF
>TRBD1|TRBV6-6|.|TRBJ1-5
TGTGCCAGCAGTTATTCGACAGGGGGTAGCAATCAGCCCCAGCATTTT
CASSYSTGGSNQPQHF
>.|TRBV18|.|TRBJ2-7
TGTGCCAGCTCACCAGGTGACGGGCGGTGGCGCGAGCAGTACTTC
CASSPGDGRWREQYF
>TRBD1|TRBV7-9|.|TRBJ2-3
TGTGCCAGCAGCTTCCAGGGCTCAAACAGGGGGCTTTCAGATACGCAGTATTTT
CASSFQGSNRGLSDTQYF
>.|TRBV5-1|.|TRBJ1-4
TGCGCCAGCAGCTTGGACACGGGGTTGAAAAAACTGTTTTTT
CASSLDTGLKKLFF
>.|TRBV9|.|TRBJ2-2
TGTGCCAGCGTCTCTCAGGGGACCGGGGAGCTGTTTTTT
CASVSQGTGELFF
>TRBD1|TRBV7-2|.|TRBJ2-7
TGTGCCAGCAGCTTTAGGACAGGGGGCTCCTACGAGCAGTACTTC
CASSFRTGGSYEQYF
>.|TRBV2|once|TRBJ2-5
TGTGCCAGCAGTGAGGAGGCGATTCAGGAGACCCAGTACTTC
CASSEEAIQETQYF
>.|TRBV2|.|TRBJ1-1
TGTGCCAGCAGGAATGGCCTCGGGGCCCGACGACCTGAAGCTTTCTTT
CASRNGLGARRPEAFF
>.|TRBV28|.|TRBJ2-1
TGTGCCAGCAGTCAGAACCGGGACAATGAGCAGTTCTTC
CASSQNRDNEQFF
>.|TRBV5-1|.|TRBJ1-1
TGCGCCAGCAGCTTGGGTGCCGGACACCGCACTGAAGCTTTCTTT
CASSLGAGHRTEAFF
>TRBD1|TRBV5-1|.|TRBJ1-2
TGCGCCAGCAGCTTGAGGGACAGGGTTGGCTACACCTTC
CASSLRDRVGYTF
>TRBD1|TRBV28|.|TRBJ2-1
TGTGCCAGCAGTTTGACCCTGGACAGGGGGTTGTTCTTC
CASSLTLDRGLFF
>.|TRBV5-1|.|TRBJ1-4
TGCGCCAGCAGCTTTCTGGGGGGCGACGGTGAAAAACTGTTTTTT
CASSFLGGDGEKLFF
>.|TRBV9|.|TRBJ1-1
TGTGCCAGCAGCGTAGGGGTTTCGAGCTTGAATACTGAAGCTTTCTTT
CASSVGVSSLNTEAFF
>TRBD2|TRBV11-3|.|TRBJ2-5
TGTGCCAGCAGCTACGGACTAGCGGGGTTTGAGACCCAGTACTTC
CASSYGLAGFETQYF